The T cell receptor (beta chain) described here comes from a study of shared T cell receptors in the human thymus (dated by TCRdb to 2020 to 2023). For context, the study as a whole: The study examined how self-reactive, shared T-cell receptor alpha chains are generated in the human thymus.

This clone was counted only a few times. The antigen it recognizes is unknown. Per-base quality was not reported, and no clone a single base away is much larger than it. The receptor library was made with the immunoSEQ multiplex PCR assay. Sourced from immuneACCESS, this table was stored by TCRdb with only in-frame sequences that have V and J called. A share of the clones is absent; for the studies checked, an unresolved V gene accounts for under half, and the remainder has no known explanation. Counted in this sample were hundreds of thousands of clones; approximately 87% of them appeared once. The ten most abundant clones make up roughly 0.0097% of the sample. The CDR3 spans 13 residues, from the cysteine through the phenylalanine. The entry retains the CDR3 DNA only, 39 bases that are in frame from base 1. V trim: 9 bases; J trim: 4 bases; unmatched bases: 6. From a lookup of the germline V gene (reference sequence), CDR1 and CDR2 are MNHEY and SMNVEV.

In addition, the sample was reused for a study of human thymus T cells. According to the second study: The donors were immunologically healthy infants in Finland who had open corrective cardiac surgery for congenital heart defects. The thymus tissue came from surgical resects taken out during corrective cardiac surgery. Both the thymic and the peripheral blood repertoires appeared to show biased V and J gene segment usage. The related research found that thymic TCR repertoires overlapped highly between unrelated individuals. The study described the TCR alpha and beta repertoires in under 10 infant thymus samples and four matching peripheral blood samples. The cohort included 5 or 6 male and two female infants, with donor ages spanning 7 to 244 days. Thymocytes were mechanically released from the tissue and were stored as pellets of about 9-33 million cells at -70 degrees C. Genomic DNA was extracted from frozen cell pellets with a QIAsymphony instrument. The immunoSEQ multiplex PCR assay was used to amplify the TCRB and TCRAD loci from a standardized amount of quality-controlled genomic DNA. The amplicons spanned the V(D)J region and were long enough to cover the CDR3 and allow V and J genes to be identified. Through the commercial immunoSEQ service, the amplicons were sequenced on an Illumina platform. Primer bias and sequencing errors were corrected using previously described methods, and TCRAD and TCRB definitions followed the IMGT database. Analysis of the repertoires was done with immunoSEQ Analyzer 3.0 and VDJTools and included basic statistics, V/J segment usage, diversity estimates, rarefaction and pairwise overlap. To estimate diversity, the Chao1, ChaoE, Efron-Thisted, Shannon and inverse Simpson indices were applied, and diversity was also estimated on datasets down-sampled to the smallest sample. Repertoire overlap was assessed by strict matching of CDR3 nucleotide sequence, V gene and J gene, and clustering was done by Jaccard-based multidimensional scaling. Thymus samples yielded on average around 810,000 unique TCRB clonotypes, compared with some 83,000 from blood samples.

Sequencing was carried out using thymocytes. The chain is encoded by TRBV27 joined to TRBJ1-5, with 7 central nucleotides matching TRBD1. This TCR derives from a boy in the first two years of life with a congenital heart defect. Donor details come from another sample of the same person, matched by shared clones. CDR3 protein: CARWGQSNQPQHF. The DNA sequence is as follows: TGTGCCAGATGGGGACAGTCTAATCAGCCCCAGCATTTT.